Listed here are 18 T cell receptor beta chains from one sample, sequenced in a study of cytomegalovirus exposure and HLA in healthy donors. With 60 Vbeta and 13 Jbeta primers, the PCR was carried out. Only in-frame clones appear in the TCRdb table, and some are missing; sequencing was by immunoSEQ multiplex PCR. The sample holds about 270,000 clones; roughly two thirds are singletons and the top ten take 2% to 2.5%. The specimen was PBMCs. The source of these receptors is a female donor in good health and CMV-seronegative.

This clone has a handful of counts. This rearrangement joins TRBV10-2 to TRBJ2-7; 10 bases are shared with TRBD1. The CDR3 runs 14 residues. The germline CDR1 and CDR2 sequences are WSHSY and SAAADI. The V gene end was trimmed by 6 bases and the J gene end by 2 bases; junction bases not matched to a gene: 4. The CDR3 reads CASRVGQGAYEQYF. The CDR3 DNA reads TGCGCCAGCAGGGTCGGACAGGGGGCCTACGAGCAGTACTTC.

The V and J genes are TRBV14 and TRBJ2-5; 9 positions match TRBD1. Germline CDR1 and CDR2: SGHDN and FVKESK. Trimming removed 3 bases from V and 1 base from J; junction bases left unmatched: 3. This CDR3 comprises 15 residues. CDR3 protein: CASSHGGQGQETQYF. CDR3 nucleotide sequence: TGTGCCAGCAGCCACGGGGGACAGGGCCAAGAGACCCAGTACTTC.

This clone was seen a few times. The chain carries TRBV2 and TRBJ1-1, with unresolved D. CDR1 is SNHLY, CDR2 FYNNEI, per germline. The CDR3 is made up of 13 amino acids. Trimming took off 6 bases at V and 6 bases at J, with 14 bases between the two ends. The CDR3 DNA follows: TGTGCCAGCAGGATGACGGGAAATTCTGAAGCTTTCTTT. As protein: CASRMTGNSEAFF.

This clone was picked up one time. The CDR3 nucleotides are TGTGCCAGCAGCTCGACTATTTACGAGCAGTACTTC. This translates into CASSSTIYEQYF. The chain is built from TRBV11-2 and TRBJ2-7; TRBD2 is a possible D gene (5 bases). V was trimmed by 4 bases and J by 4 bases, leaving 8 bases between them. Germline V gives CDR1 SGHAT, CDR2 FQNNGV. This CDR3 has 12 amino acids.

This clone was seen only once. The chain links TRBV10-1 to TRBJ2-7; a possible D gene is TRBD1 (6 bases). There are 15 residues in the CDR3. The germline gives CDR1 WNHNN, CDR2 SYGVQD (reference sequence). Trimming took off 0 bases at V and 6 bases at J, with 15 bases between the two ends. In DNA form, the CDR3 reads TGCGCCAGCAGTGAGTCGAGGGCAGGGGTTGCCGAGCAGTACTTC. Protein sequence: CASSESRAGVAEQYF.

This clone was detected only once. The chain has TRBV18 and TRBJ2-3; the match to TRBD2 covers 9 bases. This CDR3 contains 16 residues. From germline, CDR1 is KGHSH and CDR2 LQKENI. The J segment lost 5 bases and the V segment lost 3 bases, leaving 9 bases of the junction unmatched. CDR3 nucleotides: TGTGCCAGCTCACCTCCGGGCGGGAGGGCCCGAGATACGCAGTATTTT. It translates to CASSPPGGRARDTQYF.

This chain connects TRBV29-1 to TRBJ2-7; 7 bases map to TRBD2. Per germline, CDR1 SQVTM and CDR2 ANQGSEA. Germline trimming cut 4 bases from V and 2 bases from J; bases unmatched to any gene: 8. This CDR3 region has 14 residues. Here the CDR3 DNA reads TGCAGCGTTGCCAAGGGGAGGGGAACCTACGAGCAGTACTTC. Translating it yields CSVAKGRGTYEQYF.

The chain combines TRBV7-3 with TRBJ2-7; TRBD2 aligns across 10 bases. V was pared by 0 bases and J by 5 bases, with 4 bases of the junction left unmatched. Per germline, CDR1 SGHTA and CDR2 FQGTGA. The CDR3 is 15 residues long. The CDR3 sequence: CASSLTPSGSHEQYF. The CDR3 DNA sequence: TGTGCCAGCAGCTTAACGCCTAGCGGGAGCCACGAGCAGTACTTC. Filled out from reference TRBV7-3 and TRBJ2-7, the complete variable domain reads GAGVSQTPSNKVTEKGKYVELRCDPISGHTALYWYRQSLGQGPEFLIYFQGTGAADDSGLPNDRFFAVRPEGSVSTLKIQRTERGDSAVYLCASSLTPSGSHEQYFGPGTRLTVT.

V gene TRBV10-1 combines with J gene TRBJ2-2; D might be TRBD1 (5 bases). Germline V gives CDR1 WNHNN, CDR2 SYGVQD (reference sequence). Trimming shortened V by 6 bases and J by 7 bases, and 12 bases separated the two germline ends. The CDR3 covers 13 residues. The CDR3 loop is CASRQGIIGELFF. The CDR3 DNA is TGCGCCAGCAGGCAGGGTATCATCGGGGAGCTGTTTTTT.

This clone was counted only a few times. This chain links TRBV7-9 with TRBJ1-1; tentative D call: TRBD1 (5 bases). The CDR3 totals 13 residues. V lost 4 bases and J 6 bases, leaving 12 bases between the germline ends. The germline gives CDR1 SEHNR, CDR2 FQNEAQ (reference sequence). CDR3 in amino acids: CASSSGGVPEAFF. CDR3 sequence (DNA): TGTGCCAGCAGCTCGGGGGGGGTACCTGAAGCTTTCTTT. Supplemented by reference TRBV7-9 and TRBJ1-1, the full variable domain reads DTGVSQNPRHKITKRGQNVTFRCDPISEHNRLYWYRQTLGQGPEFLTYFQNEAQLEKSRLLSDRFSAERPKGSFSTLEIQRTEQGDSAMYLCASSSGGVPEAFFGQGTRLTVV.

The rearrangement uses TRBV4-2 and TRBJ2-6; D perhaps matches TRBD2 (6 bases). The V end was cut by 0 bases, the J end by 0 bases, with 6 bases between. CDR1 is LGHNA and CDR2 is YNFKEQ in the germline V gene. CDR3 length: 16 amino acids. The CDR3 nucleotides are TGTGCCAGCAGCCAAGAAGCGGGCTCTGGGGCCAACGTCCTGACTTTC. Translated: CASSQEAGSGANVLTF.

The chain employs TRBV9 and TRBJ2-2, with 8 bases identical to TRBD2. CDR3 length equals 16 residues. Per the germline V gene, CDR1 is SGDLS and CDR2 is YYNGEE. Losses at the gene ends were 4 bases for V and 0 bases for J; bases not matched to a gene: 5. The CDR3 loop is CASSSLTSANTGELFF. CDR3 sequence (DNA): TGTGCCAGCAGCTCCCTGACTAGCGCGAACACCGGGGAGCTGTTTTTT.

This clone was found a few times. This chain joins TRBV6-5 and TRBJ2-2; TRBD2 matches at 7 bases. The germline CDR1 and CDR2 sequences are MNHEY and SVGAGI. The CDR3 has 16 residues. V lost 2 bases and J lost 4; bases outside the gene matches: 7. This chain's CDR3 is CASSYVGLTPTGELFF. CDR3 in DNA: TGTGCCAGCAGTTACGTGGGACTAACACCCACCGGGGAGCTGTTTTTT.

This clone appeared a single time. The DNA for the CDR3 is TGTGCCACCAGCAGGACCGGGACAGCCTACGAGCAGTACTTC. Encoded protein: CATSRTGTAYEQYF. The gene calls are TRBV15 and TRBJ2-7, with TRBD1 matching 7 bases. Germline lookup yields CDR1 LNHNV and CDR2 YYDKDF (reference sequence). The trim removed 3 bases at V and 2 bases at J, leaving 4 bases unmatched. This CDR3 is 14 amino acids long. Using reference TRBV15 and TRBJ2-7 for the parts outside the CDR3, the full variable domain is DAMVIQNPRYQVTQFGKPVTLSCSQTLNHNVMYWYQQKSSQAPKLLFHYYDKDFNNEADTPDNFQSRRPNTSFCFLDIRSPGLGDTAMYLCATSRTGTAYEQYFGPGTRLTVT.

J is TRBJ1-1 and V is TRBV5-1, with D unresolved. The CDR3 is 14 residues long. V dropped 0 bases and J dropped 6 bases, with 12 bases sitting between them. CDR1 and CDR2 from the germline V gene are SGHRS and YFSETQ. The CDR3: CASSLALGRAEAFF. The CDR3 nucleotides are TGCGCCAGCAGCTTGGCCTTGGGTCGGGCTGAAGCTTTCTTT. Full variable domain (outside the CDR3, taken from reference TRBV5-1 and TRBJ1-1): KAGVTQTPRYLIKTRGQQVTLSCSPISGHRSVSWYQQTPGQGLQFLFEYFSETQRNKGNFPGRFSGRQFSNSRSEMNVSTLELGDSALYLCASSLALGRAEAFFGQGTRLTVV.

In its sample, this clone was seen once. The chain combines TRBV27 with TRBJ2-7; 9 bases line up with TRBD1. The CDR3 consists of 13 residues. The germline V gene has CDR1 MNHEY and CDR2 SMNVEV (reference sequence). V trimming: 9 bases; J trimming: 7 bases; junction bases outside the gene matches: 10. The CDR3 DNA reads TGTGCCAGACCGGACAGGGGCGCGGGTGAGCAGTACTTC. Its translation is CARPDRGAGEQYF.

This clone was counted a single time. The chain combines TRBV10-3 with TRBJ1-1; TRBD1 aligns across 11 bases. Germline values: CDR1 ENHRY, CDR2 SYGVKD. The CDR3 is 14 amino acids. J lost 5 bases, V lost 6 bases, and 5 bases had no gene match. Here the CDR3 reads CAIRGQGAWTEAFF. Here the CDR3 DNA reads TGTGCCATCAGAGGACAGGGGGCATGGACTGAAGCTTTCTTT.

The CDR3 bases are TGTGCCAGTAGTATGGTCCCCGACAGGGGGCACCCAGAAATACCAGATACGCAGTATTTT. Its protein product is CASSMVPDRGHPEIPDTQYF. The chain uses TRBV19 and TRBJ2-3; 10 bases are shared with TRBD1. CDR3 length: 20 residues. Germline V gene sequence: CDR1 LNHDA, CDR2 SQIVND (reference sequence). Losses at the gene ends were 3 bases for V and 4 bases for J; bases not matched to a gene: 19.